This T cell receptor beta chain is drawn from a study of identical twins. Notes on the study in general: Out-of-frame alpha sequences that twins shared showed excess low generation probability. Conclusions relied on cross-sectional statistical analysis, not following the same donors.

Germline V lookup: CDR1 KGHSH, CDR2 LQKENI. There are 16 residues in the CDR3. Germline trimming cut 5 bases from V and 4 bases from J; bases unmatched to any gene: 5. Template switching introduced a universal primer site, and the cDNA bore unique molecular identifiers. TCRdb redid the calling of the 5' RACE reads with MiXCR, one entry per CDR3 protein. In the table there are around 570,000 distinct CDR3 sequences, approximately 9.6% of which are singletons. Each donor (without exception) was a healthy Caucasian. Of note for this clonotype: The antigen is unknown.

This sample also belongs to another study, concerning yellow fever vaccine responses in identical twins.

The sequenced material came from PBMCs. This TCR came from a woman under 30 in good health. The chain joins TRBV18 to TRBJ2-3; 14 bases are a match to TRBD2. As DNA, the CDR3 is TGTGCCAGCTCAAGGACTAGCGGGAGGATCCCAGATACGCAGTATTTT. Amino acid sequence: CASSRTSGRIPDTQYF.